There are a few counts of the clone carrying this T cell receptor (beta chain). Antigen unknown. The library came from three nested PCR rounds adapted from ARM-PCR protocols. TCRdb reprocessed the multiplex PCR reads via MiXCR and lists one record per CDR3 protein. The sample shows about 80,000 distinct CDR3 sequences, approximately 79% of them seen only once. The data belong to a study of tumor and adjacent non-tumor tissue in lung cancer. The overall study: Stage I to III disease affected some 11 men and a handful of women aged roughly 31 to 76. Whole-study findings and limits: Shorter survival was associated with higher TCR diversity in tumors. Tumor repertoires had a smaller top 100 clone share than normal lung. Compared with tumor, normal lung showed significantly lower TCR diversity.

Trimming stripped 9 bases from V and 4 bases from J, with 16 bases between. Germline CDR1 reads ENHRY; CDR2 reads SYGVKD. The length of the CDR3 is 13 residues. The template was RNA from unsorted bulk tissue. The J gene is TRBJ2-7, the V gene TRBV10-3; possible D gene TRBD2, 5 bases. This sequence was found in a woman aged 45-60 years with non-small cell lung cancer. The material sequenced was lung tumor tissue. CDR3 DNA: TGTGCCATTACTGAGCGGTCGCAATACGAGCAGTACTTC. Its protein is CAITERSQYEQYF.